This T cell receptor beta chain was documented in a study of memory CD4+ T cells and cytomegalovirus serostatus. The wider study: Donors were healthy Belgian adults, 10 or so CMV seropositive and approximately 25 seronegative.

The sort gate was single viable CD3+CD4+CD8-CD45RO+ cells for memory CD4+ T cells. Serum IgG to CMV pp150, pp28, p38 and p52 defined serostatus. Method: immunoSEQ multiplex PCR; TCRdb's copy keeps in-frame clones and lacks some. The sample shows some 52,000 clones, approximately 80% of them seen only once. The source is an adult in good health and CMV-seropositive. Sequencing was done on a sample of memory CD4+ T cells from blood.

CDR3 sequence (DNA): TGTGCCAGCAGCTCACAGGGGTTTGGGACTGAAGCTTTCTTT. It specifies CASSSQGFGTEAFF. The chain is built from TRBV7-2 and TRBJ1-1; 7 bases align to TRBD1. With V trimmed by 4 bases and J by 5 bases, 7 bases remained unmatched. The CDR3 spans 14 residues. Germline CDR1 SGHTA, CDR2 FQGNSA. The entire variable domain, with the rest obtained from reference TRBV7-2 and TRBJ1-1, is as follows: GAGVSQSPSNKVTEKGKDVELRCDPISGHTALYWYRQSLGQGLEFLIYFQGNSAPDKSGLPSDRFSAERTGGSVSTLTIQRTQQEDSAVYLCASSSQGFGTEAFFGQGTRLTVV.